The 29 T cell receptor beta chains below come from one sample, sequenced in a study of blood T cell repertoires in COVID-19. Measured with immunoSEQ multiplex PCR; TCRdb has only the in-frame clones, and not every one. The table shows over 400,000 clones, with over 75% occurring only once. The source material was peripheral blood. These TCRs come from a human donor in a cohort sampled during active COVID-19.

The J gene is TRBJ2-3, the V gene TRBV5-4; TRBD2 matches 7 bases. The CDR3 is made up of 15 amino acids. Losses at the gene ends were 4 bases for V and 5 bases for J; bases not matched to a gene: 10. CDR1 is SGHNT and CDR2 is YYREEE in the germline V gene (reference sequence). Here the CDR3 reads CASSPEAGEIDTQYF. The CDR3 DNA follows: TGTGCCAGCAGCCCCGAGGCGGGAGAAATAGATACGCAGTATTTT.

V and J are TRBV6-1 and TRBJ2-3; TRBD1 agrees at 12 bases. The CDR3 is 15 residues long. Germline V gene sequence: CDR1 MNHNS, CDR2 SASEGT. V trimming: 2 bases; J trimming: 6 bases; junction bases outside the gene matches: 3. CDR3 nucleotides: TGTGCCAGCAGTGAAACGGGACAGGGGGCTGATACGCAGTATTTT. Translated: CASSETGQGADTQYF.

This clone was counted only a few times. The gene calls are TRBV6-6 and TRBJ2-7; tentatively, D is TRBD2 (6 bases). CDR1 is MNHNY and CDR2 is SVGAGI in the germline V gene (reference sequence). V lost 6 bases to trimming and J lost 0 bases, with 18 bases between them. This CDR3 has 16 residues. CDR3 coding DNA: TGTGCCAGCAGCCCAGGGACTCCGGGACCCTCCTACGAGCAGTACTTC. As protein: CASSPGTPGPSYEQYF.

This clone was seen more than once but under ten times. The CDR3 bases are TGTGCCAGCAGCTCTTCGGGACAGTCCTATGGCTACACCTTC. It encodes CASSSSGQSYGYTF. The chain combines TRBV27 with TRBJ1-2, with 7 bases fitting TRBD1. Germline CDR1 reads MNHEY; CDR2 reads SMNVEV (reference sequence). The CDR3 is made up of 14 amino acids. With V trimmed by 6 bases and J by 4 bases, 8 bases remained unmatched.

The chain is built from TRBV6-5 and TRBJ2-1, with 8 bases matching TRBD1. Trimming took 7 bases from V and 8 from J; bases not matched to a gene: 13. This CDR3 has 15 residues. Germline V CDR1 and CDR2: MNHEY, SVGAGI. CDR3 amino acids: CASIELGQGNYEQFF. CDR3 sequence (DNA): TGTGCCAGCATCGAGCTAGGACAGGGAAACTATGAGCAGTTCTTC.

This sequence joins TRBV19 and TRBJ1-1; D possibly corresponds to TRBD1 (6 bases). V dropped 5 bases and J dropped 1 base, with 17 bases sitting between them. The CDR3 is 16 residues long. Germline CDR1 is LNHDA and CDR2 is SQIVND (reference sequence). CDR3 nucleotide sequence: TGTGCCAGTAGTGTCAACTCCGGGACACCGAACACTGAAGCTTTCTTT. Translating it yields CASSVNSGTPNTEAFF.

V is TRBV5-4 and J is TRBJ2-5; TRBD2 aligns across 8 bases. The CDR3 has 13 residues. CDR1 and CDR2 from the germline V gene are SGHNT and YYREEE (reference sequence). The trim removed 4 bases at V and 5 bases at J, leaving 4 bases unmatched. The DNA for the CDR3 is TGTGCCAGCAGCCGCGGGAGGCAGGAGACCCAGTACTTC. It translates to CASSRGRQETQYF.

CDR3 protein: CAWSGRTRGYEKLFF. The CDR3 bases are TGTGCCTGGAGTGGCCGTACCCGGGGGTATGAAAAACTGTTTTTT. The chain uses TRBV30 and TRBJ1-4, with D tentatively TRBD1 (5 bases). Germline CDR1 reads GTSNPN; CDR2 reads SVGIG (reference sequence). The CDR3 consists of 15 residues. V was shortened by 1 base and J by 6 bases, with 15 bases between the two germline ends.

The V gene is TRBV27, the J gene TRBJ2-7, with a tentative D call TRBD2 (6 bases). The CDR3 is 19 residues long. Trimming stripped 6 bases from V and 6 bases from J, with 33 bases between. Germline-derived CDR1 and CDR2 are MNHEY and SMNVEV (reference sequence). In DNA, the CDR3 is TGTGCCAGCAGGTCAAACCGGGCCCTCAGCGGGCGGCCGGTAGTCGAGCAGTACTTC. Protein sequence: CASRSNRALSGRPVVEQYF.

V and J are TRBV5-1 and TRBJ2-2; D might be TRBD2 (6 bases). The CDR3 extends over 16 amino acids. CDR1 is SGHRS and CDR2 is YFSETQ in the germline V gene. V was clipped by 7 bases and J by 3 bases, with 19 bases between them. As DNA, the CDR3 is TGCGCCAGCCAGACTACGGGACTTCCAGACACCGGGGAGCTGTTTTTT. Translated, it gives CASQTTGLPDTGELFF.

This rearrangement joins TRBV4-2 to TRBJ2-1; TRBD2 is a possible D gene (6 bases). This CDR3 is built from 16 residues. V was shortened by 1 base and J by 8 bases, with 18 bases between the two germline ends. Germline CDR1 is LGHNA and CDR2 is YNFKEQ. CDR3 bases: TGTGCCAGCAGCCAAGTGAGCGGGTCCGACACTGATGAGCAGTTCTTC. Translated, it gives CASSQVSGSDTDEQFF.

The chain combines TRBV3-1 (or the pseudogene TRBV3-2) with TRBJ2-1, with D possibly TRBD2 on 6 matching bases. V shed 4 bases and J shed 7 bases, with 17 bases lying between them. This CDR3 comprises 15 residues. CDR1 and CDR2 from the germline V gene are LGHDT and YNNKEL (reference sequence). The CDR3, as DNA: TGTGCCAGCAGCCCCGGGACTCTAGGGGCAAATGAGCAGTTCTTC. It translates to CASSPGTLGANEQFF.

V usage is TRBV19 and J usage is TRBJ2-1, with 11 nucleotides matching TRBD2. Per the germline V gene, CDR1 is LNHDA and CDR2 is SQIVND (reference sequence). V lost 7 bases to trimming and J lost 5 bases; unmatched junction nucleotides: 7. This CDR3 spans 15 amino acids. The CDR3 bases are TGTGCCAGTAAGTCGGGGACTAGCGGAAACAATGAGCAGTTCTTC. Protein sequence: CASKSGTSGNNEQFF.

The chain joins TRBV10-3 to TRBJ1-1; 9 bases agree with TRBD1. V shed 6 bases and J 2 bases; nucleotides not matched to a gene: 4. CDR1 is ENHRY, CDR2 SYGVKD, per germline. The CDR3 contains 14 residues. CDR3 nucleotides: TGTGCCATCAGCTGGACAGGGGCTAACACTGAAGCTTTCTTT. Its protein is CAISWTGANTEAFF.

The chain carries TRBV5-1 and TRBJ1-1, with a possible D match to TRBD1 (6 bases). Germline assignment: CDR1 SGHRS and CDR2 YFSETQ. The germline V and J ends were trimmed by 0 bases and 0 bases, with 12 bases remaining between them. The CDR3 totals 16 residues. The CDR3 protein is CASSLERGQMNTEAFF. In DNA form, the CDR3 reads TGCGCCAGCAGCTTGGAGAGAGGACAGATGAACACTGAAGCTTTCTTT.

This rearrangement joins TRBV28 to TRBJ1-2; 7 bases align to TRBD1. The CDR3 totals 15 residues. V was pared by 6 bases and J by 0 bases, with 7 bases of the junction left unmatched. Germline-derived CDR1 and CDR2 are MDHEN and SYDVKM. The CDR3 reads CASRRGDRANYGYTF. Here the CDR3 DNA reads TGTGCCAGCAGAAGGGGGGACAGAGCTAACTATGGCTACACCTTC.

The chain is built from TRBV9 and TRBJ1-1; unclear D gene. Germline-derived CDR1 and CDR2 are SGDLS and YYNGEE. This CDR3 is 12 amino acids long. Trimming stripped 3 bases from V and 6 bases from J, with 9 bases between. CDR3 residues: CASSALSAEAFF. CDR3 nucleotides: TGTGCCAGCAGCGCACTAAGCGCTGAAGCTTTCTTT. The full variable domain, rest sourced from reference TRBV9 and TRBJ1-1, is DSGVTQTPKHLITATGQRVTLRCSPRSGDLSVYWYQQSLDQGLQFLIQYYNGEERAKGNILERFSAQQFPDLHSELNLSSLELGDSALYFCASSALSAEAFFGQGTRLTVV.

The V and J genes are TRBV6-1 and TRBJ2-1; possibly TRBD2 for D (6 bases). With 1 base removed from V and 8 bases from J, the gap between germline ends came to 12 bases. The CDR3 totals 14 residues. CDR1 MNHNS and CDR2 SASEGT come from the germline V gene. CDR3 region: CASSEVWGDHEQFF. The CDR3 DNA reads as TGTGCCAGCAGTGAAGTATGGGGGGACCATGAGCAGTTCTTC.

Here the CDR3 DNA reads TGTGCCATCGGTAACTCCGGGATCAACAATGAGCAGTTCTTC. The encoded protein is CAIGNSGINNEQFF. V and J are TRBV10-3 and TRBJ2-1, with a tentative D call TRBD2 (5 bases). V lost 8 bases, J lost 5 bases, and 16 bases lay in between. The CDR3 is made up of 14 amino acids. Per the germline V gene, CDR1 is ENHRY and CDR2 is SYGVKD.

This sequence joins TRBV19 and TRBJ1-1; TRBD1 aligns across 8 bases. Germline V lookup: CDR1 LNHDA, CDR2 SQIVND (reference sequence). The CDR3 runs 16 residues. With 5 bases clipped from V and 1 base from J, the junction kept 9 bases outside the gene matches. The CDR3 protein is CASSPQGAMGNTEAFF. In nucleotides, the CDR3 is TGTGCCAGTAGTCCCCAGGGGGCGATGGGGAACACTGAAGCTTTCTTT.

The gene calls are TRBV7-2 and TRBJ2-1; D gene unclear. The CDR3 has 15 amino acids. Trimming took off 6 bases at V and 4 bases at J, with 16 bases between the two ends. The germline gives CDR1 SGHTA, CDR2 FQGNSA. The DNA of the CDR3 is TGTGCCAGCAGTATCGTCCACATGCCTTACAATGAGCAGTTCTTC. It specifies CASSIVHMPYNEQFF.

The chain combines TRBV2 with TRBJ2-3; D might be TRBD2 (7 bases). The V and J ends lost 9 bases and 0 bases respectively, with 19 bases between them. The CDR3 covers 16 residues. Looked up from germline, CDR1 is SNHLY and CDR2 is FYNNEI. CDR3 nucleotide sequence: TGTGCCAGGCCCCGCTCGGGGGGCTTGAGCACAGATACGCAGTATTTT. Protein sequence: CARPRSGGLSTDTQYF.

This clone came up once. V usage is TRBV9 and J usage is TRBJ2-1, with 8 bases fitting TRBD2. The CDR3 runs to 15 residues. V dropped 3 bases and J dropped 0; count of bases not matched to a gene: 2. Germline CDR1 and CDR2: SGDLS and YYNGEE. CDR3 protein: CASSAGRGSYNEQFF. CDR3 sequence (DNA): TGTGCCAGCAGCGCCGGGAGGGGCTCCTACAATGAGCAGTTCTTC. Combining the CDR3 with reference TRBV9 and TRBJ2-1 gives the whole variable domain DSGVTQTPKHLITATGQRVTLRCSPRSGDLSVYWYQQSLDQGLQFLIQYYNGEERAKGNILERFSAQQFPDLHSELNLSSLELGDSALYFCASSAGRGSYNEQFFGPGTRLTVL.

The chain employs TRBV2 and TRBJ2-1, with 8 bases that match TRBD2. Germline V CDR1 and CDR2: SNHLY, FYNNEI. The ends lost 2 bases at V and 5 bases at J; junction bases unmatched: 5. The CDR3 runs to 15 residues. The CDR3 sequence: CASSEWTSPNNEQFF. In DNA, the CDR3 is TGTGCCAGCAGTGAATGGACTAGCCCAAACAATGAGCAGTTCTTC.

The chain employs TRBV19 and TRBJ1-2; maybe TRBD1 (5 bases). The V end lost 4 bases, the J end lost 3 bases, and 15 bases lay between the germline ends. Looked up from germline, CDR1 is LNHDA and CDR2 is SQIVND (reference sequence). The CDR3 is made up of 15 amino acids. CDR3 sequence (DNA): TGTGCCAGTAGTACAAGACAGTGGGCGTACTATGGCTACACCTTC. As protein: CASSTRQWAYYGYTF.

The CDR3: CASSLGKGATNEKLFF. CDR3 DNA sequence: TGTGCCAGCAGCTTGGGAAAGGGGGCAACTAATGAAAAACTGTTTTTT. The chain links TRBV5-8 to TRBJ1-4; TRBD1 might be the D (6 bases). Per the germline V gene, CDR1 is SGHTS and CDR2 is YDEGEE. Deletions cut 0 bases from V and 0 bases from J, with 9 bases between. The CDR3 is made up of 16 amino acids.

V gene TRBV5-4 combines with J gene TRBJ2-1; D unresolved. From germline, CDR1 is SGHNT and CDR2 YYREEE (reference sequence). CDR3 size: 16 residues. Trimming stripped 0 bases from V and 2 bases from J, with 12 bases between. As DNA, the CDR3 is TGTGCCAGCAGCTTGGCATCCAGCGCGCCCTACAATGAGCAGTTCTTC. It translates to CASSLASSAPYNEQFF.

This clone was observed many times. The chain employs TRBV19 and TRBJ1-1; 11 nucleotides agree with TRBD1. This CDR3 region has 15 residues. Germline CDR1 is LNHDA and CDR2 is SQIVND (reference sequence). The trim removed 6 bases at V and 5 bases at J, leaving 8 bases unmatched. CDR3 DNA: TGTGCCAGTAGCCCCGGACAGGGGGCTTTAACTGAAGCTTTCTTT. Its protein is CASSPGQGALTEAFF.

The rearrangement joins TRBV6-5 to TRBJ2-1, with 9 nucleotides matching TRBD2. The CDR3 has 16 amino acids. CDR1 is MNHEY, CDR2 SVGAGI, per germline. Losses at the gene ends were 0 bases for V and 9 bases for J; bases not matched to a gene: 9. The DNA for the CDR3 is TGTGCCAGCAGTTACTCGAGGTTAGCGGGAGAAGGTGAGCAGTTCTTC. It translates to CASSYSRLAGEGEQFF.